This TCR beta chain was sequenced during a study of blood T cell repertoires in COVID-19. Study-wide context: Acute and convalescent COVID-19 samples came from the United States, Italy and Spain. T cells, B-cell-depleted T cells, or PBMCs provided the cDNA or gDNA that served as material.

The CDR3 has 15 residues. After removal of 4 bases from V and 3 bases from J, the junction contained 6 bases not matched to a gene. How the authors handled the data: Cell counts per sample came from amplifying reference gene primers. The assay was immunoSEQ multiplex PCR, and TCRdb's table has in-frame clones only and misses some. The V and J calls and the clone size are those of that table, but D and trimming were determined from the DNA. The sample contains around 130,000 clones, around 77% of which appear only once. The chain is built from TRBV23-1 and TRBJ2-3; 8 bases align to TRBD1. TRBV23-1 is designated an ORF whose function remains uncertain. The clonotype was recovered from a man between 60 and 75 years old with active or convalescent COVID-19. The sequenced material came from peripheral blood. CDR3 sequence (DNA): TGCGCCAGCAGTCCCGGACAGGGACTTACAGATACGCAGTATTTT. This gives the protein CASSPGQGLTDTQYF.